What follows is one T cell receptor beta chain and its context. The antigen it binds to is not known. No qualities accompany the bases; no much larger clone lies one base away. The CDR3 contains 16 residues, cysteine and phenylalanine counted. The entry retains the CDR3 DNA only, 48 bases that are in frame from base 1. The trim is 3 bases for V and 0 bases for J, with a gap of 12 bases between the germline ends. CDR1 and CDR2 (KGHSH, LQKENI) derive from the germline V gene. This entry belongs to a study of blood T cell repertoires in COVID-19 (dated by TCRdb to about 2020). For the wider study: The collaborator samples originated in the United States, Italy and Spain and spanned the acute and convalescent phases of COVID-19. The material from the prospective study consisted of cDNA or gDNA derived from T cells, B-cell-depleted T cells, or PBMCs. Subjects who had been exposed to COVID-19, were actively infected with it, or had recovered from it provided the deeply sampled blood TCRbeta repertoires that made up the dataset. The repertoires were made available in a free public database intended to serve as a resource for research on the immune response to SARS-CoV-2. The samples were drawn from the first 160 participants of the ongoing ImmuneRACE study and from roughly 1,300 subjects provided by 6 global collaborators. A de-identified subject ID, COVID-19 status, age in years and sex were almost always included in the sample metadata. Where available, HLA class I and class II types were taken from metadata supplied by the sample provider and were not determined by assay-based typing.

Each collaborating institution followed its own protocols to collect whole blood in K2EDTA tubes. For TCRbeta analysis, collaborators shipped samples in one of three forms: frozen whole blood, isolated PBMCs, or DNA extracted from either of those sample types. TCRbeta CDR3 regions were amplified from genomic DNA using the immunoSEQ Assay, a bias-controlled multiplex PCR. On the authors' methods: The number of nucleated cells in each sample was estimated by amplification of reference gene primers within the assay. To quantify the absolute abundance of each unique TCRbeta CDR3 rearrangement, sequence reads were collapsed and filtered. Productive Simpson clonality was computed per sample as the square root of Simpson's diversity index over productive rearrangements. In TCRdb, the immuneACCESS table is reduced to in-frame sequences with V and J assigned. These tables do not hold every clone; where another copy was compared, an unresolved V gene accounts for under half, and the others remain unexplained. The V and J calls and clone size were taken over from that table, and D and trimming were inferred from the DNA. Across this sample there are about 120,000 clones, with about 80% seen only once. The ten largest clonotypes hold about a sixth of the sample.

The paper as a whole reports these results and caveats: The quantity of clinical and demographic metadata differed by source and by participant and was supplied without curation.

This TCR was sampled from a woman aged 80 or older with active or convalescent COVID-19. Recombination linked TRBV18 to TRBJ1-3, with the D gene call left open. The sequenced material came from peripheral blood. The sequenced DNA: TGTGCCAGCTCACCGGCAGGCCCTTACTCTGGAAACACCATATATTTT. Translated, it reads CASSPAGPYSGNTIYF.